The 2 T cell receptor beta chains reported below all come from one sample, sequenced in a study of cytomegalovirus exposure and HLA in healthy donors. It was with 60 Vbeta and 13 Jbeta primers that the PCR ran. Sequencing was performed with immunoSEQ multiplex PCR; in TCRdb, only in-frame clones are kept and a portion is missing. Altogether roughly 110,000 clones are present, around 73% being singletons, with the ten largest covering 7% to 8%. Sequences were obtained from PBMCs. Receptor source: a man younger than 40 in good health and CMV-seronegative.

The gene calls are TRBV21-1 and TRBJ1-2; TRBD1 is taken as the D call from the table, unchecked against the DNA. TRBV21-1 counts as a pseudogene. The CDR3 totals 15 residues. Written as DNA, the CDR3 is TGTGCCAGCAGCAACGGTGCAGGGGGCAACTATGGCTACACCTTC. Protein: CASSNGAGGNYGYTF.

The J gene is TRBJ2-3, the V gene TRBV25-1; unclear D gene. V dropped 1 base and J dropped 3 bases, with 11 bases sitting between them. Germline CDR1 is MGHDK and CDR2 is SYGVNS. The CDR3 spans 15 residues. The CDR3 here is CASSELAVATDTQYF. CDR3 DNA: TGTGCCAGCAGTGAATTGGCGGTAGCTACAGATACGCAGTATTTT.